The 13 T cell receptor beta chains reported below all come from one sample, sequenced in a study of OX40 agonist ivuxolimab in advanced cancers. Assay used: immunoSEQ multiplex PCR; TCRdb lists only in-frame clones, some missing. The table lists fewer than 95,000 clones, about 93% of them singletons. This specimen was CD4+ or CD8+ T cells sorted from blood, taken in a trial of the OX40 agonist ivuxolimab. These receptors all stem from an adult with an advanced solid tumor such as melanoma, head and neck, liver or kidney cancer.

The chain couples TRBV6-1 to TRBJ2-7; D remains ambiguous. CDR3 length equals 13 residues. V was shortened by 8 bases and J by 2 bases, with 13 bases between the two germline ends. CDR1 MNHNS and CDR2 SASEGT come from the germline V gene. The CDR3 sequence: CASGKRWPYEQYF. The CDR3 nucleotides are TGTGCCAGCGGCAAGAGATGGCCCTACGAGCAGTACTTC.

The V gene is TRBV4-1, the J gene TRBJ2-3; the D gene is possibly TRBD2 (5 bases). The germline gives CDR1 MGHRA, CDR2 YSYEKL. Trimming stripped 3 bases from V and 4 bases from J, with 14 bases between. CDR3 size: 15 residues. The CDR3 region is CASSQVLVSADTQYF. CDR3 coding DNA: TGCGCCAGCAGCCAGGTACTAGTCTCCGCAGATACGCAGTATTTT.

The rearrangement links TRBV9 to TRBJ2-1, with 7 bases fitting TRBD1. The CDR3 has 15 residues. Germline-derived CDR1 and CDR2 are SGDLS and YYNGEE. J was trimmed by 4 bases and V by 5 bases; bases with no gene match: 9. This CDR3 reads CASSPRQGPYNEQFF. CDR3 nucleotides: TGTGCCAGCAGTCCTCGACAGGGTCCATACAATGAGCAGTTCTTC. The full variable domain, rest sourced from reference TRBV9 and TRBJ2-1, is DSGVTQTPKHLITATGQRVTLRCSPRSGDLSVYWYQQSLDQGLQFLIQYYNGEERAKGNILERFSAQQFPDLHSELNLSSLELGDSALYFCASSPRQGPYNEQFFGPGTRLTVL.

Here the CDR3 reads CASRDRGQETQYF. DNA for the CDR3: TGCGCCAGCCGCGATAGGGGCCAAGAGACCCAGTACTTC. The chain links TRBV5-1 to TRBJ2-5; D might be TRBD1 (5 bases). This CDR3 has 13 amino acids. The germline gives CDR1 SGHRS, CDR2 YFSETQ. The V end lost 7 bases, the J end lost 1 base, and 11 bases lay between the germline ends.

This chain joins TRBV7-2 and TRBJ2-1; no firm D call. Trimming left V 0 bases short and J 4 bases short, with 7 bases between. CDR3 size: 14 residues. Germline CDR1 and CDR2: SGHTA and FQGNSA. CDR3 protein: CASSLAGNYNEQFF. In DNA form, the CDR3 reads TGTGCCAGCAGCTTAGCGGGTAATTACAATGAGCAGTTCTTC.

This clone was recorded only once. This chain links TRBV30 with TRBJ2-1; D not resolved. The CDR3 contains 18 residues. V dropped 2 bases and J dropped 4 bases, with 24 bases sitting between them. Germline V gene data show CDR1 as GTSNPN and CDR2 as SVGIG (reference sequence). In DNA, the CDR3 is TGTGCCTGGAGTATTTTCCGTCCAGATTGGGCCCCGTACAATGAGCAGTTCTTC. Translation: CAWSIFRPDWAPYNEQFF.

The chain has TRBV2 and TRBJ1-2, with D unclear. Trimming removed 10 bases at V and 0 bases at J, with 15 bases between. Germline loops: CDR1 SNHLY, CDR2 FYNNEI. CDR3 size: 14 residues. The CDR3 region is CATLLRSANYGYTF. Written as DNA, the CDR3 is TGTGCCACCCTGTTAAGGTCGGCTAACTATGGCTACACCTTC. Complete variable domain (other parts from reference TRBV2 and TRBJ1-2): EPEVTQTPSHQVTQMGQEVILRCVPISNHLYFYWYRQILGQKVEFLVSFYNNEISEKSEIFDDQFSVERPDGSNFTLKIRSTKLEDSAMYFCATLLRSANYGYTFGSGTRLTVV.

This sequence joins TRBV6-1 and TRBJ2-4; 9 bases are shared with TRBD2. Germline V gene lookup returns CDR1 MNHNS and CDR2 SASEGT. V was pared by 2 bases and J by 8 bases, with 16 bases of the junction left unmatched. CDR3 size: 18 residues. The CDR3 protein is CASSELPAGGPLGYIQYF. The CDR3 DNA reads TGTGCCAGCAGTGAATTGCCAGCGGGAGGCCCTCTAGGCTACATTCAGTACTTC.

J is TRBJ1-1 and V is TRBV5-1; D unclear. This CDR3 is built from 14 residues. Per the germline V gene, CDR1 is SGHRS and CDR2 is YFSETQ. With 0 bases removed from V and 0 bases from J, the gap between germline ends came to 6 bases. The CDR3 sequence is CASSLGGMNTEAFF. In DNA form, the CDR3 reads TGCGCCAGCAGCTTGGGAGGCATGAACACTGAAGCTTTCTTT.

The chain employs TRBV21-1 and TRBJ1-1. TRBV21-1 is termed a pseudogene. This CDR3 contains 16 residues. CDR3 sequence reads: CASSKVFEGGRTEAFF. In DNA, the CDR3 is TGTGCCAGCAGCAAAGTGTTTGAAGGGGGGCGGACTGAAGCTTTCTTT.

V is TRBV15 and J is TRBJ1-4, with 10 positions matching TRBD1. V shed 2 bases and J 7 bases; nucleotides not matched to a gene: 4. Germline values: CDR1 LNHNV, CDR2 YYDKDF (reference sequence). The CDR3 spans 15 residues. The CDR3 protein is CATSRRQGAGEKLFF. CDR3 in DNA: TGTGCCACCAGCAGAAGACAGGGGGCAGGTGAAAAACTGTTTTTT.

The table lists this clone with a count of one. The chain links TRBV9 to TRBJ1-4; the D is unclear. The V and J ends lost 3 bases and 0 bases respectively, with 9 bases between them. The CDR3 loop spans 15 amino acids. Germline values: CDR1 SGDLS, CDR2 YYNGEE. DNA for the CDR3: TGTGCCAGCAGCGCCCGGACGGCAACTAATGAAAAACTGTTTTTT. Its translation is CASSARTATNEKLFF.

The chain links TRBV5-1 to TRBJ1-1, with D unresolved. The V end was cut by 0 bases, the J end by 6 bases, with 12 bases between. Per germline, CDR1 SGHRS and CDR2 YFSETQ. There are 14 residues in the CDR3. The CDR3 sequence: CASSLAVTEAEAFF. The CDR3 bases are TGCGCCAGCAGCTTGGCGGTCACAGAGGCTGAAGCTTTCTTT.